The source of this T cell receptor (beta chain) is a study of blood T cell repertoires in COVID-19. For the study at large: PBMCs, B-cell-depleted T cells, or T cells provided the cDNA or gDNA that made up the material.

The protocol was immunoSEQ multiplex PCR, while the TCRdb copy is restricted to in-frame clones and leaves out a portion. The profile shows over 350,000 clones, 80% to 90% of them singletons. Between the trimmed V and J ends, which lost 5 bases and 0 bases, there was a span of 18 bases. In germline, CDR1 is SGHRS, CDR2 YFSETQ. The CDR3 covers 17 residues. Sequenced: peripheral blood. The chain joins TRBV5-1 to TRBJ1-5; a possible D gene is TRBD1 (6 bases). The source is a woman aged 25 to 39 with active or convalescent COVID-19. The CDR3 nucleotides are TGCGCCAGCAGAATAGTAGAGGGGGTTTTTAGCAATCAGCCCCAGCATTTT. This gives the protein CASRIVEGVFSNQPQHF.